This is a list of T cell receptor beta chains from one sample in a study of blood T cell repertoires in COVID-19. Assay used: immunoSEQ multiplex PCR; TCRdb lists only in-frame clones, some missing. The table includes 95,000 to 150,000 clones, 80% detected once. Input material: peripheral blood. These receptors were collected from a man in his 60s with active or convalescent COVID-19. The CDR3 runs from the conserved cysteine through the conserved F or W. Each record gives: clone size, J gene, D gene, V gene, CDR3 DNA, CDR3 protein. D genes are given only for firm matches. Only some rows state a clone size, as once, few, many or a class for expanded clones.

many,TRBJ2-7,NA,TRBV6-5,TGTGCCAGCAGTTACTCAGGCAGGGGCGACGAGCAGTACTTC,CASSYSGRGDEQYF
NA,TRBJ1-4,NA,TRBV30,TGTGCCTGGAGTGCAGGGTTGGATGAAAAACTGTTTTTT,CAWSAGLDEKLFF
NA,TRBJ2-1,TRBD2,TRBV11-2,TGTGCCAGCAGGGTTTCACTAGCGGATAATTACAATGAGCAGTTCTTC,CASRVSLADNYNEQFF
NA,TRBJ2-1,TRBD2,TRBV4-1,TGCGCCAGCAGCCACCCTCGGACTAGCGGCGACGATGAGCAGTTCTTC,CASSHPRTSGDDEQFF
NA,TRBJ1-1,TRBD1,TRBV11-3,TGTGCCAGCAGCCCCGATAGTGGACAGGGGAACACTGAAGCTTTCTTT,CASSPDSGQGNTEAFF
NA,TRBJ2-1,TRBD2,TRBV7-9,TGTGCCAGCAGCCATCACCGTCCCAACCTAGCGGGAGGGCCGGGTGAGCAGTTCTTC,CASSHHRPNLAGGPGEQFF
few,TRBJ2-3,NA,TRBV3-1/TRBV3-2,TGTGCCAGCAGCCAAGACCGGGGTACGCAGTATTTT,CASSQDRGTQYF
NA,TRBJ1-3,NA,TRBV28,TGTGCCAGCAGTTTAGGGCCCCTGGGTGGAAACACCATATATTTT,CASSLGPLGGNTIYF
NA,TRBJ1-4,NA,TRBV5-1,TGCGCCAGCAGCTCCACCCGGAATGAAAAACTGTTTTTT,CASSSTRNEKLFF
NA,TRBJ1-6,TRBD1,TRBV7-9,TGTGCCAGCAGCTTACGGGACAGGGTAAAGGGTTCACCCCTCCACTTT,CASSLRDRVKGSPLHF
NA,TRBJ1-2,NA,TRBV6-5,TGTGCCAGCAGTTACTCGAGGGTTAGGGATGGCTACACCTTC,CASSYSRVRDGYTF
NA,TRBJ2-4,NA,TRBV11-2,TGTGCCAGCAGCCAACCGGGGGTAAACATTCAGTACTTC,CASSQPGVNIQYF
NA,TRBJ2-2,NA,TRBV25-1,TGTGCCAGCAGTGACCAAATTCAGTGGACAGCGAACACCGGGGAGCTGTTTTTT,CASSDQIQWTANTGELFF
NA,TRBJ2-7,NA,TRBV3-1/TRBV3-2,TGTGCCAGCAGCCAAGATCATCCCAGGGGTGGCTACGAGCAGTACTTC,CASSQDHPRGGYEQYF
NA,TRBJ2-7,TRBD1,TRBV11-2,TGTGCCAGCAGCCCCTGGACAGGGCGCTCCTACGAGCAGTACTTC,CASSPWTGRSYEQYF
NA,TRBJ1-6,TRBD1,TRBV3-1/TRBV3-2,TGTGCCAGCAGCCAAGAGGGGACAGGGAATAATTCACCCCTCCACTTT,CASSQEGTGNNSPLHF
many,TRBJ2-7,TRBD2,TRBV13,TGTGCCAGCAGCTTAGGACTAGCGCTCGTCGGGCAGTACTTC,CASSLGLALVGQYF
NA,TRBJ2-7,NA,TRBV29-1,TGCAGCGTCGTGGGTGGCAGGGGATACGAGCAGTACTTC,CSVVGGRGYEQYF
few,TRBJ2-6,NA,TRBV11-2,TGTGCCAGCAGCCGCGACTTCTCTGGGGCCAACGTCCTGACTTTC,CASSRDFSGANVLTF
few,TRBJ2-3,NA,TRBV19,TGTGCCAGTAGTATTGGGCAGGCCCCACGCACAGATACGCAGTATTTT,CASSIGQAPRTDTQYF
NA,TRBJ2-5,NA,TRBV14,TGTGCCAGCAGCCCAAAATACCAAGAGACCCAGTACTTC,CASSPKYQETQYF
once,TRBJ2-5,NA,TRBV7-8,TGTGCCAGCAGCACCGCCGTACAGGGATGGGGTTCGACCCAGTACTTC,CASSTAVQGWGSTQYF
NA,TRBJ2-3,NA,TRBV7-2,TGTGCCAGCAGCAAACGGACTATCACAGATACGCAGTATTTT,CASSKRTITDTQYF
NA,TRBJ2-5,NA,TRBV7-2,TGTGCCAGCAGCTTACATTATCAGTTCCAAGAGACCCAGTACTTC,CASSLHYQFQETQYF
NA,TRBJ1-2,NA,TRBV18,TGTGCCAGCTCACCAAACCCCGGGTCGGGCTATGGCTACACCTTC,CASSPNPGSGYGYTF
NA,TRBJ2-2,NA,TRBV2,TGTGCCAGCCTCCCAGGGAGGAGAGGGGAGCTGTTTTTT,CASLPGRRGELFF
NA,TRBJ2-7,NA,TRBV19,TGTGCCAGTAGTAATCAGGGGACAATCCTCGCCGAGCAGTACTTC,CASSNQGTILAEQYF
NA,TRBJ2-1,TRBD2,TRBV11-2,TGTGCCAGCAGCATTAGCGGGGGATACAATGAGCAGTTCTTC,CASSISGGYNEQFF
NA,TRBJ1-3,NA,TRBV25-1,TGTGCCAGCAGCCGAAGGGGTGCTACGGGAAACACCATATATTTT,CASSRRGATGNTIYF
NA,TRBJ2-1,TRBD2,TRBV11-3,TGTGCCAGCAGCTTAGATGGGGGGGTCAATGAGCAGTTCTTC,CASSLDGGVNEQFF
once,TRBJ2-4,NA,TRBV7-3,TGTGCCAGCAGCTTAGGAGGGGAACTAAACATTCAGTACTTC,CASSLGGELNIQYF
few,TRBJ1-4,TRBD1,TRBV6-6,TGTGCCAGCAGTTCGGGACAGGCAAATGAAAAACTGTTTTTT,CASSSGQANEKLFF
NA,TRBJ1-5,TRBD1,TRBV6-2/TRBV6-3,TGTGCCAGCAGTTGGACAGGGAAATCCAATCAGCCCCAGCATTTT,CASSWTGKSNQPQHF
NA,TRBJ2-5,NA,TRBV12-5,TGTGCTAGTGGACCCCAGGGTACGGAGACCCAGTACTTC,CASGPQGTETQYF
NA,TRBJ2-1,TRBD2,TRBV2,TGTGCCAGCAGGGCTAGCGGGTTAAGCATAGCGCTGTTCTTC,CASRASGLSIALFF
NA,TRBJ1-2,NA,TRBV28,TGTGCCAGCAGTCACGACAGGATCTATGGCTACACCTTC,CASSHDRIYGYTF
NA,TRBJ1-2,TRBD1,TRBV19,TGTGCCAGTAACCGGGGACAGGGAAACTATGGCTACACCTTC,CASNRGQGNYGYTF
NA,TRBJ2-7,TRBD2,TRBV5-4,TGTGCCAGCAGCACCGGACTAGCGTCGACCTACGAGCAGTACTTC,CASSTGLASTYEQYF
NA,TRBJ2-7,TRBD2,TRBV4-2,TGTGCCAGCAGCTACCGACTAGCGCTTACCTACGAGCAGTACTTC,CASSYRLALTYEQYF
NA,TRBJ2-2,TRBD2,TRBV2,TGTGCCAGCAGATCCCTAGCGGGGTTGCGTGGCGGGGAGCTGTTTTTT,CASRSLAGLRGGELFF
NA,TRBJ1-5,NA,TRBV30,TGTGCCTGGACCCCAGGGTTCAATCAGCCCCAGCATTTT,CAWTPGFNQPQHF
NA,TRBJ2-5,TRBD2,TRBV5-1,TGCGCCAGCAGTGCACTAGCGGGAGGAGAGACCCAGTACTTC,CASSALAGGETQYF
NA,TRBJ2-7,NA,TRBV3-1/TRBV3-2,TGTGCCAGCAGCCACCTATCAGGATCCTACGAGCAGTACTTC,CASSHLSGSYEQYF
NA,TRBJ2-1,NA,TRBV19,TGTGCCAGTAGTAGTGGTAGGGGAAACTCCTACAATGAGCAGTTCTTC,CASSSGRGNSYNEQFF
NA,TRBJ1-1,NA,TRBV7-8,TGTGCCAGCAAGGCGGTCATGAACACTGAAGCTTTCTTT,CASKAVMNTEAFF
NA,TRBJ2-1,TRBD2,TRBV5-1,TGCGCCAGCAGCTTGACGTCGGCTAGCGGGGGCGGACACAATGAGCAGTTCTTC,CASSLTSASGGGHNEQFF
NA,TRBJ2-1,NA,TRBV7-2,TGTGCCAGCAGCCCCCAGACAGGTACCTACAATGAGCAGTTCTTC,CASSPQTGTYNEQFF
NA,TRBJ2-1,NA,TRBV7-3,TGTGCCAGCACCCCCGGGCGGGGTAGCTCCTACAATGAGCAGTTCTTC,CASTPGRGSSYNEQFF
once,TRBJ2-7,NA,TRBV29-1,TGCAGCGTTCTAATCGGGGCGGGGAACGAGCAGTACTTC,CSVLIGAGNEQYF
NA,TRBJ2-1,NA,TRBV5-1,TGCGCCAGCAGCTTTCGCGTCATTGGTCTTTATGAGCAGTTCTTC,CASSFRVIGLYEQFF
NA,TRBJ2-2,TRBD2,TRBV7-3,TGTGCCAGCAGCTCTTTAGCGGGAGCCCCAGGATCGAACACCGGGGAGCTGTTTTTT,CASSSLAGAPGSNTGELFF
NA,TRBJ2-7,NA,TRBV12-3/TRBV12-4,TGTGCCAGCAGTTTTCTCGTATACGAGCAGTACTTC,CASSFLVYEQYF
NA,TRBJ2-1,TRBD2,TRBV27,TGTGCCAGCACTGGTGTGACTAGCGGGAGAGATGAGCAGTTCTTC,CASTGVTSGRDEQFF
NA,TRBJ2-1,TRBD2,TRBV5-1,TGCGCCAGCAGCTCCGGGACTAGCTACAATGAGCAGTTCTTC,CASSSGTSYNEQFF
NA,TRBJ2-1,TRBD2,TRBV19,TGTGCCAGTAGTATTCCCGCGGGAGCCTACAATGAGCAGTTCTTC,CASSIPAGAYNEQFF